The 9 T cell receptor beta chains below all came from one sample that was sequenced in a study of CD8 T cells in Susac syndrome (dated by TCRdb to the late 2010s). Libraries were made using the immunoSEQ multiplex PCR assay. RNA was extracted with the RNeasy kit and 0.5 to 1 ug was reverse transcribed using random hexamers. TCRdb ran its own pipeline on the public reads, namely fastp trimming at Q25 and MiXCR clone calling, and kept in-frame beta chains. Identical CDR3 protein sequences are pooled into one entry, listed with their most common genes and DNA. For this sample there are 170,000 or so distinct CDR3 sequences; over 85% appear just once. Together, the top ten hold around 0.09% of the sample. Sequencing used CD4+ T cells from PBMCs. Source of these receptors: a human donor with multiple sclerosis.

The chain is built from TRBV7-6 and TRBJ2-1, with D perhaps TRBD2 (6 bases). V was clipped by 2 bases and J by 7 bases, with 15 bases between them. Germline V gene sequence: CDR1 SGHVS, CDR2 FNYEAQ. This CDR3 is built from 15 residues. CDR3 amino acids: CASSLNYGSLNEQFF. The DNA for the CDR3 is TGTGCCAGCAGCTTAAACTACGGGAGTCTAAATGAGCAGTTCTTC. Drawing the rest from reference TRBV7-6 and TRBJ2-1, the complete variable domain is GAGVSQSPRYKVTKRGQDVALRCDPISGHVSLYWYRQALGQGPEFLTYFNYEAQQDKSGLPNDRFSAERPEGSISTLTIQRTEQRDSAMYRCASSLNYGSLNEQFFGPGTRLTVL.

The CDR3 sequence: CASSLYSGGTADTQYF. CDR3 nucleotides: TGTGCCAGCAGCTTATATAGCGGGGGGACGGCAGATACGCAGTATTTT. The chain carries TRBV13 and TRBJ2-3; TRBD2 matches 10 bases. With 2 bases clipped from V and 4 bases from J, the junction kept 6 bases outside the gene matches. This CDR3 is built from 16 residues. Per the germline V gene, CDR1 is PRHDT and CDR2 is FYEKMQ (reference sequence).

The chain combines TRBV10-1 with TRBJ2-6; D is unclear. The CDR3 totals 13 residues. The V gene lost 3 bases and the J gene lost 3 bases, with 3 bases spanning the gap. Germline V CDR1 and CDR2: WNHNN, SYGVQD (reference sequence). CDR3: CASSEGGANVLTF. CDR3 DNA: TGCGCCAGCAGTGAAGGTGGGGCCAACGTCCTGACTTTC.

J is TRBJ2-5 and V is TRBV21-1. TRBV21-1 has pseudogene status. CDR3 length equals 13 residues. DNA for the CDR3: TGTGCCAGCAGCAAATCGGGGGAAGAGACCCAGTACTTC. Translated, it gives CASSKSGEETQYF.

This rearrangement joins TRBV12-3 or TRBV12-4 to TRBJ2-1; 9 bases map to TRBD2. This CDR3 is 16 amino acids long. V shed 6 bases, J shed 3 bases, and the junction held 9 bases outside the gene matches. The CDR3 DNA is TGTGCCAGCAGGCCCTCGCAAGCGGGGGGCTACAATGAGCAGTTCTTC. Residues: CASRPSQAGGYNEQFF.

This chain uses TRBV7-2 with TRBJ1-1, with D perhaps TRBD1 (6 bases). The CDR3 runs to 14 residues. V lost 2 bases to trimming and J lost 11 bases, with 18 bases between them. Looked up from germline, CDR1 is SGHTA and CDR2 is FQGNSA. The CDR3 sequence: CASSLSTQQGKAFF. CDR3 nucleotide sequence: TGTGCCAGCAGCTTATCCACACAACAGGGCAAGGCTTTCTTT.

This chain links TRBV7-2 with TRBJ2-7; 7 nucleotides line up with TRBD1. The V gene end was trimmed by 5 bases and the J gene end by 3 bases; junction bases not matched to a gene: 13. The CDR3 spans 16 residues. The germline V gene encodes CDR1 SGHTA and CDR2 FQGNSA. This CDR3 is CASSLAGGLHDYEQYF. The CDR3 region has the DNA TGTGCCAGCAGCCTCGCAGGGGGTCTACACGACTACGAGCAGTACTTC.

The V call is TRBV3-1, the J call TRBJ2-1, with D possibly being TRBD1 (6 bases). Trimming removed 3 bases at V and 8 bases at J, with 17 bases between. Germline assignment: CDR1 LGHDT and CDR2 YNNKEL (reference sequence). CDR3 size: 15 residues. The CDR3: CASSHPAQGIYEQFF. The DNA of the CDR3 is TGTGCCAGCAGCCACCCAGCCCAGGGGATCTATGAGCAGTTCTTC.

The chain is built from TRBV5-4 and TRBJ1-6; 10 nucleotides match TRBD1. Germline V gene sequence: CDR1 SGHNT, CDR2 YYREEE (reference sequence). Unmatched junction bases numbered 7, after V lost 3 bases and J lost 10 bases. The CDR3 runs 15 residues. CDR3 protein: CASSWGQGRLSPLHF. Written as DNA, the CDR3 is TGTGCCAGCAGCTGGGGACAGGGGCGTCTCTCACCCCTCCACTTT.